The 14 T cell receptor beta chains below all came from one sample that was sequenced in a study of cytomegalovirus exposure and HLA in healthy donors. Researchers ran the PCR with 60 Vbeta and 13 Jbeta primers. TCRdb keeps only in-frame clones here, not all; method: immunoSEQ multiplex PCR. The table includes around 100,000 clones, around 77% detected once. The sample comprised PBMCs. Source of these receptors: a woman aged 60-70 years in good health and CMV-seropositive.

This chain links TRBV19 with TRBJ1-5, with D possibly matching TRBD1 (6 bases). The CDR3 extends over 16 amino acids. Looked up from germline, CDR1 is LNHDA and CDR2 is SQIVND (reference sequence). The V and J ends lost 6 bases and 3 bases respectively, with 18 bases between them. The CDR3 loop reads CASRVVAGVNNQPQHF. In DNA form, the CDR3 reads TGTGCCAGTAGAGTTGTTGCAGGGGTGAACAATCAGCCCCAGCATTTT.

The rearrangement uses TRBV5-1 and TRBJ2-7; D not certain. The V end was cut by 1 base, the J end by 5 bases, with 4 bases between. Germline values: CDR1 SGHRS, CDR2 YFSETQ. The CDR3 is made up of 11 amino acids. DNA of the CDR3: TGCGCCAGCAGCTTGTCAGACGAGCAGTACTTC. Its protein is CASSLSDEQYF.

V is TRBV7-9 and J is TRBJ2-6, with D possibly being TRBD2 (7 bases). The CDR3 consists of 17 residues. Germline V lookup: CDR1 SEHNR, CDR2 FQNEAQ (reference sequence). Trimming removed 0 bases from V and 3 bases from J, with 12 bases in between. CDR3 nucleotides: TGTGCCAGCAGCTTAGCGTCGGGGGGCTTTGGGGCCAACGTCCTGACTTTC. It translates to CASSLASGGFGANVLTF.

This clone was counted between two and nine times. The gene calls are TRBV5-1 and TRBJ1-4; 10 bases are shared with TRBD1. With 4 bases clipped from V and 2 bases from J, the junction kept 5 bases outside the gene matches. Germline CDR1 and CDR2: SGHRS and YFSETQ. The CDR3 length is 16 residues. In nucleotides, the CDR3 is TGCGCCAGCAGCCCCGGACAGGGGGGGACTAATGAAAAACTGTTTTTT. Amino acids: CASSPGQGGTNEKLFF.

The chain links TRBV11-2 to TRBJ2-2, with a possible D match to TRBD1 (5 bases). Germline V CDR1 and CDR2: SGHAT, FQNNGV. V was cut by 1 base and J by 3 bases, with 12 bases left in between. The CDR3 consists of 16 residues. This CDR3 is CASSLGAGHYTGELFF. The CDR3 nucleotides are TGTGCCAGCAGCTTAGGGGCAGGGCATTACACCGGGGAGCTGTTTTTT.

The chain has TRBV7-9 and TRBJ1-1; TRBD1 might be the D (5 bases). CDR3 length: 16 residues. Germline loops: CDR1 SEHNR, CDR2 FQNEAQ (reference sequence). V was pared by 5 bases and J by 0 bases, with 16 bases between. CDR3 amino acids: CASSQGVTGMNTEAFF. The CDR3 nucleotides read TGTGCCAGCAGCCAGGGTGTAACTGGGATGAACACTGAAGCTTTCTTT.

The rearrangement uses TRBV15 and TRBJ2-6; the D is unclear. V lost 7 bases and J lost 4, with 8 bases in between. This CDR3 region has 13 residues. Germline-derived CDR1 and CDR2 are LNHNV and YYDKDF (reference sequence). CDR3 protein: CATTLIGANVLTF. The CDR3 DNA sequence: TGTGCCACCACCCTAATAGGGGCCAACGTCCTGACTTTC.

This chain joins TRBV5-4 and TRBJ2-3; D might be TRBD2 (6 bases). CDR1 is SGHNT, CDR2 YYREEE, per germline (reference sequence). The germline V and J ends were trimmed by 1 base and 3 bases, with 12 bases remaining between them. The CDR3 extends over 15 amino acids. The CDR3 sequence is CASSLTAGITDTQYF. CDR3 sequence (DNA): TGTGCCAGCAGCTTGACGGCGGGGATAACAGATACGCAGTATTTT. Based on the CDR3 plus reference TRBV5-4 and TRBJ2-3, the full variable domain is ETGVTQSPTHLIKTRGQQVTLRCSSQSGHNTVSWYQQALGQGPQFIFQYYREEENGRGNFPPRFSGLQFPNYSSELNVNALELDDSALYLCASSLTAGITDTQYFGPGTRLTVL.

This clone occurred a few times. The V and J genes are TRBV2 and TRBJ1-1, with TRBD1 matching over 8 bases. This CDR3 is built from 13 residues. In germline, CDR1 is SNHLY, CDR2 FYNNEI. J lost 8 bases, V lost 7 bases, and 9 bases had no gene match. This CDR3 reads CASNKDRVTEAFF. In DNA, the CDR3 is TGTGCCAGCAACAAGGACAGGGTGACAGAAGCTTTCTTT.

The chain uses TRBV7-8 and TRBJ2-5, with a possible D match to TRBD2 (5 bases). The V and J ends lost 8 bases and 5 bases respectively, with 9 bases between them. Germline CDR1 and CDR2: SGHVS and FQNEAQ. This CDR3 has 11 residues. CDR3 loop: CASGRGETQYF. DNA of the CDR3: TGTGCCAGCGGAAGAGGGGAGACCCAGTACTTC.

The rearrangement uses TRBV2 and TRBJ2-1; 8 positions match TRBD2. The germline gives CDR1 SNHLY, CDR2 FYNNEI. V trimming: 7 bases; J trimming: 8 bases; junction bases outside the gene matches: 7. The CDR3 is 13 residues long. The CDR3 loop reads CASTGAGVYEQFF. The CDR3 nucleotides read TGTGCCAGCACAGGAGCGGGAGTGTATGAGCAGTTCTTC.

This chain links TRBV5-4 with TRBJ2-7; 9 bases align to TRBD1. From germline, CDR1 is SGHNT and CDR2 YYREEE (reference sequence). The trim removed 3 bases at V and 6 bases at J, leaving 10 bases unmatched. There are 15 residues in the CDR3. Here the CDR3 reads CASSSRRRTGVEQYF. The DNA of the CDR3 is TGTGCCAGCAGCTCGCGCCGTAGGACAGGGGTCGAGCAGTACTTC.

This chain uses TRBV19 with TRBJ1-1; D is undetermined. V lost 5 bases and J lost 4, with 8 bases in between. The CDR3 totals 12 residues. The germline gives CDR1 LNHDA, CDR2 SQIVND (reference sequence). The CDR3 DNA follows: TGTGCCAGTAGTGGGAGGGTCACTGAAGCTTTCTTT. This translates into CASSGRVTEAFF. The variable domain in full, completed from reference TRBV19 and TRBJ1-1, reads DGGITQSPKYLFRKEGQNVTLSCEQNLNHDAMYWYRQDPGQGLRLIYYSQIVNDFQKGDIAEGYSVSREKKESFPLTVTSAQKNPTAFYLCASSGRVTEAFFGQGTRLTVV.

The rearrangement joins TRBV30 to TRBJ2-3, with D uncertain. Trimming removed 2 bases from V and 4 bases from J, with 7 bases in between. The CDR3 consists of 12 residues. CDR1 is GTSNPN and CDR2 is SVGIG in the germline V gene (reference sequence). Written as DNA, the CDR3 is TGTGCCTGGAGTTTCGTTTCAGATACGCAGTATTTT. This gives the protein CAWSFVSDTQYF.